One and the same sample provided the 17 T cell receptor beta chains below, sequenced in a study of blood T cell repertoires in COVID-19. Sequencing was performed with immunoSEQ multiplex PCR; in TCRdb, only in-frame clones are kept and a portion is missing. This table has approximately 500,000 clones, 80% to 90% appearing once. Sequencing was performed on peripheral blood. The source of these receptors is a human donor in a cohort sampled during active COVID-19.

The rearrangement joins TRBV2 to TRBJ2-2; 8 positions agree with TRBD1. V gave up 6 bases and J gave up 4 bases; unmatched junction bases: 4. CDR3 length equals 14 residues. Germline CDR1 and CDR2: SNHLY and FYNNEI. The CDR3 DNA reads TGTGCCAGCAGGCTACAGGGGGGCACCGGGGAGCTGTTTTTT. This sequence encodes CASRLQGGTGELFF.

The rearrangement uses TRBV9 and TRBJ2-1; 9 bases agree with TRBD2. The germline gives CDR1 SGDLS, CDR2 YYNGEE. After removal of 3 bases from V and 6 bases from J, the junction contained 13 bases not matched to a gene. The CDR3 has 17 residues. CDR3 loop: CASSGPTLAGWGNEQFF. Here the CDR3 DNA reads TGTGCCAGCAGCGGACCAACCCTAGCGGGGTGGGGCAATGAGCAGTTCTTC. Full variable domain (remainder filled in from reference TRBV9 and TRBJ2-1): DSGVTQTPKHLITATGQRVTLRCSPRSGDLSVYWYQQSLDQGLQFLIQYYNGEERAKGNILERFSAQQFPDLHSELNLSSLELGDSALYFCASSGPTLAGWGNEQFFGPGTRLTVL.

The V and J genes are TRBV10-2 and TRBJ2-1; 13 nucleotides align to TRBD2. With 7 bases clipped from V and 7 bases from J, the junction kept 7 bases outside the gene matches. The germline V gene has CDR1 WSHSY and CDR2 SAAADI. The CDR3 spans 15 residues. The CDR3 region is CASILRTSGSNEQFF. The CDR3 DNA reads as TGCGCCAGCATACTCCGGACTAGCGGGAGTAATGAGCAGTTCTTC.

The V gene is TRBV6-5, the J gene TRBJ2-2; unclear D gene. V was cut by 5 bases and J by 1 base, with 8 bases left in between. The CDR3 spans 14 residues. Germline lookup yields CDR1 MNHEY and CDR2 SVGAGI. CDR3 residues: CASSITENTGELFF. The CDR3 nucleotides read TGTGCCAGCAGTATAACAGAGAACACCGGGGAGCTGTTTTTT.

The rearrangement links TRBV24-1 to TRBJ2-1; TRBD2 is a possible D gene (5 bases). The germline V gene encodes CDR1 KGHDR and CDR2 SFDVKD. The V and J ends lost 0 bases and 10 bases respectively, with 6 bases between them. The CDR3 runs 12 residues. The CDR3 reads CATSDLWREQFF. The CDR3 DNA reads TGTGCCACCAGTGATTTGTGGAGGGAGCAGTTCTTC.

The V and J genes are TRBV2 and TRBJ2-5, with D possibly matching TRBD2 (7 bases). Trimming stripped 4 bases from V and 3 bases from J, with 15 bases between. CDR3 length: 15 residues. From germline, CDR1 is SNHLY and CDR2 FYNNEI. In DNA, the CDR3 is TGTGCCAGCAGTGGGAGGGGGACTACAGAAGAGACCCAGTACTTC. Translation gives CASSGRGTTEETQYF. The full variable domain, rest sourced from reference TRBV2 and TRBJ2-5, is EPEVTQTPSHQVTQMGQEVILRCVPISNHLYFYWYRQILGQKVEFLVSFYNNEISEKSEIFDDQFSVERPDGSNFTLKIRSTKLEDSAMYFCASSGRGTTEETQYFGPGTRLLVL.

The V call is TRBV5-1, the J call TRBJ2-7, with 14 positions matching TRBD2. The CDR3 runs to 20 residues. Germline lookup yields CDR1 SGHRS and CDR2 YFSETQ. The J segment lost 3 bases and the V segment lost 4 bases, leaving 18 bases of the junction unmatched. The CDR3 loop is CASSGNGFPGLAGVNYEQYF. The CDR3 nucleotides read TGCGCCAGCAGCGGAAACGGCTTCCCGGGACTAGCGGGAGTGAACTACGAGCAGTACTTC.

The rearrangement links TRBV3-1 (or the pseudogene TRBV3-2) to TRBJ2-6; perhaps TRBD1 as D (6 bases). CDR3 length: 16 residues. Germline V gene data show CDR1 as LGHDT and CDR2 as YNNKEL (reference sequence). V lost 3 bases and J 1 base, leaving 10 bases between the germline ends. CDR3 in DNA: TGTGCCAGCAGCCAGGGGGCGCAATCTGGGGCCAACGTCCTGACTTTC. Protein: CASSQGAQSGANVLTF.

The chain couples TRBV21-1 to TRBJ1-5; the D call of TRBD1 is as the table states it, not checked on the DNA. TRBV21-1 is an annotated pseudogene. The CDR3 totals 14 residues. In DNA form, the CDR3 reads TGTGCCAGCAGCAAAGCTGCAGGGGGTCAGCCCCAGCATTTT. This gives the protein CASSKAAGGQPQHF.

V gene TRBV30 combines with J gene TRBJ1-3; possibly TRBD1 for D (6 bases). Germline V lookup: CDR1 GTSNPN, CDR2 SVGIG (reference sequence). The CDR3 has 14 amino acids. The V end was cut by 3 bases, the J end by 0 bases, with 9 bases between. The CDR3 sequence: CAWSETGSGNTIYF. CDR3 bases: TGTGCCTGGAGCGAGACAGGCTCTGGAAACACCATATATTTT.

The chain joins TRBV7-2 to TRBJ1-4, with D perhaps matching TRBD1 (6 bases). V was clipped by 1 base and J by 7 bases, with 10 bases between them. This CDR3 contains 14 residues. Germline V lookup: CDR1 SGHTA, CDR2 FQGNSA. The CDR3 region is CASSLEGQSEKLFF. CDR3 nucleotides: TGTGCCAGCAGCTTAGAAGGACAGAGTGAAAAACTGTTTTTT.

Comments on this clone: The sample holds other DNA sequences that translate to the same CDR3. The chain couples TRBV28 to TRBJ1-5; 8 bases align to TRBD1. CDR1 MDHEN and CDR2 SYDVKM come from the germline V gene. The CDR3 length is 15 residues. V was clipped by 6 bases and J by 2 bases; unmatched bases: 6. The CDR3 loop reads CASRPPGQGNQPQHF. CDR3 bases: TGTGCCAGCAGACCTCCGGGACAGGGCAATCAGCCCCAGCATTTT.

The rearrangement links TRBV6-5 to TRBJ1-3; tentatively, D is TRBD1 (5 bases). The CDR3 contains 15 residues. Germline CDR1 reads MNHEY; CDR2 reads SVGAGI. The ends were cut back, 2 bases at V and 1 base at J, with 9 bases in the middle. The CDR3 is CASSYQGISGNTIYF. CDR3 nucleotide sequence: TGTGCCAGCAGTTACCAGGGAATTTCTGGAAACACCATATATTTT.

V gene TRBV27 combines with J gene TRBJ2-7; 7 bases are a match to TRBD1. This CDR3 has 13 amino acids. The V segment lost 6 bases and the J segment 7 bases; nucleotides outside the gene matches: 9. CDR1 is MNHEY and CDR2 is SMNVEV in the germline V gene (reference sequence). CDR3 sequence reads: CASSLGQGVEQYF. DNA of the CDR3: TGTGCCAGCAGCCTGGGCCAGGGGGTTGAGCAGTACTTC.

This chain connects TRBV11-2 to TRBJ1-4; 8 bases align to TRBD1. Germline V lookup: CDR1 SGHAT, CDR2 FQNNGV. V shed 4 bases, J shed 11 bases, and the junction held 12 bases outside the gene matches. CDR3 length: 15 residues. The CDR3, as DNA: TGTGCCAGCAGCTACACAGGGGGATTGGTTGGGAAACTGTTTTTT. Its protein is CASSYTGGLVGKLFF.

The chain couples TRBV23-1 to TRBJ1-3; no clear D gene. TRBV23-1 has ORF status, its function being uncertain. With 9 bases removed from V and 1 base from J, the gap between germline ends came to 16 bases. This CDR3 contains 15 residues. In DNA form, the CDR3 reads TGCGCCAGTCCTATCGGGAATCTTTCTGGAAACACCATATATTTT. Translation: CASPIGNLSGNTIYF.

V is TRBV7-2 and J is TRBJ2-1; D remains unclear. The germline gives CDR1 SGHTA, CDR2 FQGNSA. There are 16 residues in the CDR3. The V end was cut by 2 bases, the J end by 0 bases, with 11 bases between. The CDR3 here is CASSLNYPSSYNEQFF. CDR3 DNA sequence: TGTGCCAGCAGCTTAAATTACCCTAGCTCCTACAATGAGCAGTTCTTC.